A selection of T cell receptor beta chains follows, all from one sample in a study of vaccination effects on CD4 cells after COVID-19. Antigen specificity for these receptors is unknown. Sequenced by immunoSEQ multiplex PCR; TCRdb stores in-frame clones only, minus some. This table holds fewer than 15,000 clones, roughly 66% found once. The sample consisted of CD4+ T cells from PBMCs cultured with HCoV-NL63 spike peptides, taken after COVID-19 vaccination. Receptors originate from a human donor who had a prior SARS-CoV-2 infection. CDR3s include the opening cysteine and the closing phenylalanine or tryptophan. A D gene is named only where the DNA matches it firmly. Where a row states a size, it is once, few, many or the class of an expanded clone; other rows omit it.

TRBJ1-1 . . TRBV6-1 TGTGCCAGCAGTGAAGTTCGGTTAAGCACTGAAGCTTTCTTT CASSEVRLSTEAFF
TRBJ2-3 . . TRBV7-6 TGTGCCAGCAGCCACGGGACCGGGAGCAGCACAGATACGCAGTATTTT CASSHGTGSSTDTQYF
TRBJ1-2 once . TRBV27 TGTGCCACCAAGGAAGGAGGGAGATATGGCTACACCTTC CATKEGGRYGYTF
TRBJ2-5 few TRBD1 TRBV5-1 TGCGCCAGCAGCCCGGGGACAGGGGGCTACCAAGAGACCCAGTACTTC CASSPGTGGYQETQYF
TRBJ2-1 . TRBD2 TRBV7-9 TGTGCCAGCAGCTCGGCGAGCGGGAGGGCCTTAAGATCCTACAATGAGCAGTTCTTC CASSSASGRALRSYNEQFF
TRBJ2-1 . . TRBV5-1 TGCGCCAGCAGCTTCCGGGGGAACAATGAGCAGTTCTTC CASSFRGNNEQFF
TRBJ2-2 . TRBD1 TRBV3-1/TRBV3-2 TGTGCCAGCAGCTACTGGACAGGCACCGGGGAGCTGTTTTTT CASSYWTGTGELFF
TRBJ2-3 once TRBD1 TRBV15 TGTGCCACCAGAGCCCGCGACAGGGGGACAGATACGCAGTATTTT CATRARDRGTDTQYF
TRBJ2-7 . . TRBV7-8 TGTGCCAGCAGCTTAGCCGGGGTACGGTACGAGCAGTACTTC CASSLAGVRYEQYF
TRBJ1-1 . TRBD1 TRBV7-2 TGTGCCAGCAGCTTACTAGGGACAGGGAACACTGAAGCTTTCTTT CASSLLGTGNTEAFF
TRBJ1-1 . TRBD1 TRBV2 TGTGCCAGCACCGCAAATTCCTTCAGGGGGACTGAAGCTTTCTTT CASTANSFRGTEAFF
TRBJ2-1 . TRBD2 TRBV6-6 TGTGCCAGCAGTTACTCTTCGGGGGGAGGAAATGAGCAGTTCTTC CASSYSSGGGNEQFF
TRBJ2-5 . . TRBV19 TGTGCCAGTAGTATATCACCTGAGACCCAGTACTTC CASSISPETQYF
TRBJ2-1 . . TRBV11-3 TGTGCCAGCAGCTTAGCTGTGGGGGAGACGGACAGCTCCTACAATGAGCAGTTCTTC CASSLAVGETDSSYNEQFF
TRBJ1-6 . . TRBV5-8 TGTGCCAGCAGCTTGGACCAGGGCTCCTATAATTCACCCCTCCACTTT CASSLDQGSYNSPLHF
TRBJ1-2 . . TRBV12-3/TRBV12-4 TGTGCCAGCCAAGGGGGTAGGAACTATGGCTACACCTTC CASQGGRNYGYTF
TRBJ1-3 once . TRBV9 TGTGCCAGCAGCCCCGAAGCTGGAAACACCATATATTTT CASSPEAGNTIYF
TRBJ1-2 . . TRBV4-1 TGCGCCAGCAGCCAAGCAGGGACCTATGGCTACACCTTC CASSQAGTYGYTF
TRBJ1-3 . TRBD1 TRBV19 TGTGCCAGTAGTATAGGCGGGCACAGGGGTTCTGGAAACACCATATATTTT CASSIGGHRGSGNTIYF
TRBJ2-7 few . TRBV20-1 TGCAGTGCTAGCAGGAGCTACGAGCAGTACTTC CSASRSYEQYF
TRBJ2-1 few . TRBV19 TGTGCCAGTGTGCGGGATGGGGAGCAGTTCTTC CASVRDGEQFF
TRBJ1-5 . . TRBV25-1 TGTGCCAGCAGTGACCGAAGCAATCAGCCCCAGCATTTT CASSDRSNQPQHF
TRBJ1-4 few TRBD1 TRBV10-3 TGTGCCATCAGTGAGTCGGTAGGGGGCGCGGAAAAACTGTTTTTT CAISESVGGAEKLFF
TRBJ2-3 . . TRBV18 TGTGCCAGCTCACCACCGGGGCGGAGCACAGATACGCAGTATTTT CASSPPGRSTDTQYF
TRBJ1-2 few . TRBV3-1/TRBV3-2 TGTGCCAGCAGCCAAGTAGGTAACTATGGCTACACCTTC CASSQVGNYGYTF
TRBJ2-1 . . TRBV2 TGTGCCAGCAGTCTGGTCTATGAGCAGTTCTTC CASSLVYEQFF
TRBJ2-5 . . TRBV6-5 TGTGCCAGCAGATACAGTGGGGAGACCCAGTACTTC CASRYSGETQYF
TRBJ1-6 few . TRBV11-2 TGTGCCAGCAGCTTAGTAAATTCACCCCTCCACTTT CASSLVNSPLHF
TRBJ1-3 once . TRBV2 TGTGCCAGCACTTGGCAGTCTGGAAACACCATATATTTT CASTWQSGNTIYF
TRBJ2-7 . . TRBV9 TGTGCCAGCAGCGTAGAGAGCGACTCCTACGAGCAGTACTTC CASSVESDSYEQYF
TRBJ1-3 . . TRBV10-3 TGTGCCATCAGTGCGCTTGGGGGCGTTTCTGGAAACACCATATATTTT CAISALGGVSGNTIYF
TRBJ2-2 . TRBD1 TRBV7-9 TGTGCCAGCAGCTGCCCGGGACAGGGGGATTGTAACACCGGGGAGCTGTTTTTT CASSCPGQGDCNTGELFF
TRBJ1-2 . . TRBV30 TGTGCCCGCTTGGATCAGGGCCATAGGCAGGGCTACACCTTC CARLDQGHRQGYTF
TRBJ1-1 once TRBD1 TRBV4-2 TGTGCCAGCAGCCAAACACCCGACAGGGGGCACACTGAAGCTTTCTTT CASSQTPDRGHTEAFF
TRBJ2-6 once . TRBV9 TGTGCCAGCAGCGTAGATGGCCAAAGCTCTGGGGCCAACGTCCTGACTTTC CASSVDGQSSGANVLTF
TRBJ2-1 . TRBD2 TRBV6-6 TGTGCCAGCAGTCCAACGGGACTAGCGGGAGTAGTTGAGCAGTTCTTC CASSPTGLAGVVEQFF
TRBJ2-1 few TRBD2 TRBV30 TGTGCCTGGAGTGCCCTAGCGGGAGTGAAGCAGTTCTTC CAWSALAGVKQFF
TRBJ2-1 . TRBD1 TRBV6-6 TGTGCCAGCAGTATGACAGGGGGCCTTGAGCAGTTCTTC CASSMTGGLEQFF
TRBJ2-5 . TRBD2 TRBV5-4 TGTGCCAGCAGCGTTGATAGCGGGAGCGGGGAAGAGACCCAGTACTTC CASSVDSGSGEETQYF
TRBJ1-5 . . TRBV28 TGTGCCAGCAGTTCACAGGGCCAGCCCCAGCATTTT CASSSQGQPQHF
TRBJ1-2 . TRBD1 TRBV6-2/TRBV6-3 TGTGCCAGCAGTGACGGATCGGGACAGGGATCATATGGCTACACCTTC CASSDGSGQGSYGYTF
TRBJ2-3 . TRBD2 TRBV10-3 TGTGCCATCAGTGAGGTTAGCGGGCCCATCCCGGATACGCAGTATTTT CAISEVSGPIPDTQYF
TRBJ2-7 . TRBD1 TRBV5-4 TGTGCCAGCAGCTCGCCGACAGGGGGCAATTTTAACGAGCAGTACTTC CASSSPTGGNFNEQYF
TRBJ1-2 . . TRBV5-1 TGCGCCAGCACGACTGAGAAAGGCTATGGCTACACCTTC CASTTEKGYGYTF
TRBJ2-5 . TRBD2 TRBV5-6 TGTGCCAGCAGCTCTGGGACTAGCGGGGGGACCCGTCGGACCCAGTACTTC CASSSGTSGGTRRTQYF
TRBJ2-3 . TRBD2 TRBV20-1 TGCAGTGCTAGTAGGCTAGCGGGATTCACAGATACGCAGTATTTT CSASRLAGFTDTQYF
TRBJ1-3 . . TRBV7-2 TGTGCCAGCAGATTGGGGGGGGCCGGAAACACCATATATTTT CASRLGGAGNTIYF
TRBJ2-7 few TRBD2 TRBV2 TGTGCCAGCATCGGCGACCCCCTAGCGGACGAGCAGTACTTC CASIGDPLADEQYF
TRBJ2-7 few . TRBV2 TGTGCCAGCAGTGGGGTCGGGGATATCGAGCAGTACTTC CASSGVGDIEQYF
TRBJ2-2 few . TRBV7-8 TGTGCCAGCAGCTTAGTCAGGGTGGCCGGGGAGCTGTTTTTT CASSLVRVAGELFF
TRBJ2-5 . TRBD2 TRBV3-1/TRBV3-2 TGTGCCAGCAGCCAAGGTCTAGCGGGAGATACGCTACAAGAGACCCAGTACTTC CASSQGLAGDTLQETQYF
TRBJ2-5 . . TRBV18 TGTGCCAGCTCACCACAGACCCAATTAGGGACCCAGTACTTC CASSPQTQLGTQYF
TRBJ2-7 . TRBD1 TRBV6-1 TGTGCCAGCAGTGCCCGCTGGGCAGGGACAGAACCCTACGAGCAGTACTTC CASSARWAGTEPYEQYF
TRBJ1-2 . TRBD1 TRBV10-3 TGTGCCATCAGCAACTACAGGGGGGAAGGCTATGGCTACACCTTC CAISNYRGEGYGYTF
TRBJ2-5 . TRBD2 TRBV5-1 TGCGCCAGCAGCCCCCAACTAGCGGGAGACTGGGAGACCCAGTACTTC CASSPQLAGDWETQYF
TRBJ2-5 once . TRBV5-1 TGCGCCAGCAGCGAACTAGCCTCTCAAGAGACCCAGTACTTC CASSELASQETQYF
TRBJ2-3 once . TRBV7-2 TGTGCCAGCAGCTTCGCGGGAAGTGCAGATACGCAGTATTTT CASSFAGSADTQYF
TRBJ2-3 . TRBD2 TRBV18 TGTGCCAGCTCACCACCTAGCGGGGATACGCAGTATTTT CASSPPSGDTQYF
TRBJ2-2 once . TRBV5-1 TGCGCCAGCAGCTTGGTAGGGACCGGGGAGCTGTTTTTT CASSLVGTGELFF